The clone carrying this TCR beta chain was seen a single time. Its antigen remains unidentified. This record belongs to a study of siplizumab effects on memory and regulatory T cells. CDR1 is SEHNR, CDR2 FQNEAQ, per germline (reference sequence). V lost 3 bases, J lost 3 bases, and 9 bases stayed unmatched. This CDR3 is 18 amino acids long. Study outcomes and limitations: Naive T cells were seen as more diverse than memory cells and as major alloresponse contributors. The mean Treg-derived percentage of mappable alloreactive CD4+ clones was approximately 68% with siplizumab compared with 26.9% in controls. The study did not confirm that proliferating Tregs from siplizumab cultures were suppressive.

Clones were sequenced by immunoSEQ multiplex PCR, and TCRdb holds only the in-frame ones, with some missing. This sample has around 100,000 clones, with approximately 94% found just once. This chain uses TRBV7-9 with TRBJ1-4, with 11 bases fitting TRBD1. The TCR originated in a human donor in good health. The specimen was non-Treg CD4+ T cells sorted from blood. The CDR3 coding sequence is TGTGCCAGCAGCTTTGGACAGGGGGCGGGAACTGCTAATGAAAAACTGTTTTTT. This translates into CASSFGQGAGTANEKLFF.